These 24 T cell receptor beta chains share one sample of origin, sequenced in a study of Graves' ophthalmopathy and Graves' hyperthyroidism. Amplified TCR beta CDR3 regions were obtained using RNA transcripts as template. Second-round multiplex PCR came after first-round RT-PCR with HTBI primers. TCRdb recomputed calls from the multiplex PCR reads with MiXCR, one row per CDR3 protein. This sample has 210,000 or so distinct CDR3 sequences, with 25% to 30% found just once. Sequenced sample: peripheral blood. These receptors came from a man aged 45 to 65 with Graves' ophthalmopathy.

The chain has TRBV19 and TRBJ1-6; D remains ambiguous. CDR3 length: 15 residues. The V end was cut by 6 bases, the J end by 7 bases, with 16 bases between. In germline, CDR1 is LNHDA, CDR2 SQIVND (reference sequence). In nucleotides, the CDR3 is TGTGCCAGTAGCCTGACCGGGAGGATCAATTCACCCCTCCACTTT. Its protein is CASSLTGRINSPLHF.

This clonotype has a count of ten or more. The chain uses TRBV7-8 and TRBJ2-7, with 7 positions matching TRBD1. CDR3 length: 13 residues. CDR1 SGHVS and CDR2 FQNEAQ come from the germline V gene. Trimming at V came to 5 bases and at J to 4 bases, leaving 5 bases not matched to a gene. CDR3: CASSETGQYEQYF. CDR3 DNA: TGTGCCAGCAGCGAGACAGGGCAGTACGAGCAGTACTTC.

In this sample, this clonotype turned up many times. The genes are TRBV2 and TRBJ2-5, with 8 bases matching TRBD1. V lost 9 bases to trimming and J lost 5 bases; unmatched junction nucleotides: 5. CDR3 length: 12 residues. Germline V gene sequence: CDR1 SNHLY, CDR2 FYNNEI. The CDR3: CASSGGSETQYF. The CDR3 nucleotides are TGTGCCAGTTCAGGGGGCAGTGAGACCCAGTACTTC.

This clonotype has at least ten counts. This chain joins TRBV4-3 and TRBJ2-5, with no clear D. The CDR3 is 15 residues long. The V gene's germline CDR1 is LGHNA and CDR2 YSLEER. The ends were cut back, 0 bases at V and 3 bases at J, with 11 bases in the middle. In nucleotides, the CDR3 is TGCGCCAGCAGCCAAGAATGGGGTTTTAAAGAGACCCAGTACTTC. It is translated as CASSQEWGFKETQYF.

There are many counts of this clonotype. The chain carries TRBV5-4 and TRBJ1-1; D perhaps matches TRBD1 (5 bases). V was pared by 0 bases and J by 0 bases, with 15 bases between. Germline CDR1 is SGHNT and CDR2 is YYREEE (reference sequence). The CDR3 has 17 amino acids. CDR3 region: CASSLEGDSTLNTEAFF. The CDR3 coding sequence is TGTGCCAGCAGCTTGGAGGGTGACAGCACCCTGAACACTGAAGCTTTCTTT. Variable domain in full (rest from reference TRBV5-4 and TRBJ1-1): ETGVTQSPTHLIKTRGQQVTLRCSSQSGHNTVSWYQQALGQGPQFIFQYYREEENGRGNFPPRFSGLQFPNYSSELNVNALELDDSALYLCASSLEGDSTLNTEAFFGQGTRLTVV.

The chain has TRBV6-1 and TRBJ2-4; TRBD1 agrees at 7 bases. Germline CDR1 reads MNHNS; CDR2 reads SASEGT. The CDR3 runs 14 residues. The V and J ends lost 5 bases and 13 bases, in that order; junction bases with no gene match: 14. The CDR3 DNA reads TGTGCCAGCAGTAAACAGGGGTCCCCTTGGGAGCAGTACTTC. Its translation: CASSKQGSPWEQYF.

This clonotype occurred many times. The CDR3 coding sequence is TGTGCCAGCAGGGGGGTTCTACACCAAGAGACCCAGTACTTC. Residues: CASRGVLHQETQYF. J is TRBJ2-5 and V is TRBV2, with D perhaps given as TRBD1 or TRBD2 (5 bases each). The CDR3 has 14 residues. Trimming removed 6 bases at V and 0 bases at J, with 11 bases between. Per the germline V gene, CDR1 is SNHLY and CDR2 is FYNNEI.

This clonotype was seen many times. The genes are TRBV2 and TRBJ2-5, with a weak D call TRBD2 (6 bases). The ends were cut back, 4 bases at V and 4 bases at J, with 13 bases in the middle. There are 14 residues in the CDR3. Per the germline V gene, CDR1 is SNHLY and CDR2 is FYNNEI. The CDR3 region is CASSGLAETETQYF. CDR3 DNA sequence: TGTGCCAGCAGTGGGTTAGCGGAAACAGAGACCCAGTACTTC.

The chain is built from TRBV27 and TRBJ2-7; no definite D call. V was cut by 8 bases and J by 2 bases, with 10 bases left in between. Germline V gene sequence: CDR1 MNHEY, CDR2 SMNVEV (reference sequence). The CDR3 is 12 amino acids. The CDR3 DNA sequence: TGTGCCAGCGGACCCTTAACCTACGAGCAGTACTTC. Translation: CASGPLTYEQYF.

This clonotype was recorded at least ten times. The chain carries TRBV19 and TRBJ1-1; 7 bases agree with TRBD1. The V segment lost 7 bases and the J segment 11 bases; nucleotides outside the gene matches: 7. The CDR3 loop spans 11 amino acids. Germline values: CDR1 LNHDA, CDR2 SQIVND (reference sequence). DNA for the CDR3: TGTGCCAGTACTTCCGGGACAGCGGCTTTCTTT. Translating gives CASTSGTAAFF. The complete variable domain, with remaining parts taken from reference TRBV19 and TRBJ1-1, reads DGGITQSPKYLFRKEGQNVTLSCEQNLNHDAMYWYRQDPGQGLRLIYYSQIVNDFQKGDIAEGYSVSREKKESFPLTVTSAQKNPTAFYLCASTSGTAAFFGQGTRLTVV.

The chain has TRBV28 and TRBJ2-5; 9 bases match TRBD2. Trimming at V came to 3 bases and at J to 1 base, leaving 9 bases not matched to a gene. Germline lookup yields CDR1 MDHEN and CDR2 SYDVKM. This CDR3 region has 17 residues. The CDR3 bases are TGTGCCAGCAGTTTTTTATTAGCGGGAGAGTCCCAAGAGACCCAGTACTTC. Protein product: CASSFLLAGESQETQYF.

To note about this clonotype: One end of the junction does not line up with germline, which may come from a read error. The V gene is TRBV24-1, the J gene TRBJ2-5, with D unclear. The CDR3 totals 16 residues. Germline lookup yields CDR1 KGHDR and CDR2 SFDVKD. The chain's CDR3 is CATSDSLPGLQETQYF. The CDR3, as DNA: TGTGCCACCAGCGATTCCCTCCCCGGGTTGCAAGAGACCCAGTACTTC.

This clonotype occurred many times. This sequence joins TRBV20-1 and TRBJ2-7, with 8 bases aligning to TRBD2. From germline, CDR1 is DFQATT and CDR2 SNEGSKA (reference sequence). CDR3 length: 13 amino acids. Trimming removed 5 bases from V and 0 bases from J; junction bases left unmatched: 3. CDR3 sequence reads: CSAALAGSYEQYF. The CDR3 nucleotides are TGCAGTGCTGCGCTAGCGGGCTCCTACGAGCAGTACTTC.

This chain's CDR3 is CAWSRTMNTEAFF. CDR3 nucleotides: TGTGCCTGGAGTAGGACGATGAACACTGAAGCTTTCTTT. V is TRBV30 and J is TRBJ1-1; D is uncertain. The germline V gene has CDR1 GTSNPN and CDR2 SVGIG (reference sequence). Deletions cut 2 bases from V and 0 bases from J, with 7 bases between. The CDR3 covers 13 residues.

This chain links TRBV12-3 or TRBV12-4 with TRBJ2-7; D is uncertain. The CDR3 is 13 residues long. Trimming removed 6 bases from V and 2 bases from J, with 11 bases in between. This CDR3 is CASSPGFPYEQYF. The CDR3 DNA reads as TGTGCCAGCAGCCCAGGTTTTCCCTACGAGCAGTACTTC.

This clonotype was recorded once. The chain uses TRBV28 and TRBJ2-7; D unresolved. The CDR3 runs to 15 residues. Germline V lookup: CDR1 MDHEN, CDR2 SYDVKM. The germline V and J ends were trimmed by 7 bases and 0 bases, with 16 bases remaining between them. The CDR3: CASTLASASSYEQYF. DNA for the CDR3: TGTGCCAGCACCCTGGCCAGTGCGAGCTCCTACGAGCAGTACTTC.

Ten or more counts support this clonotype. This sequence joins TRBV2 and TRBJ2-5; 11 positions match TRBD2. Unmatched junction bases numbered 2, after V lost 5 bases and J lost 3 bases. The germline V gene has CDR1 SNHLY and CDR2 FYNNEI. CDR3 length: 14 residues. The CDR3 DNA sequence: TGTGCCAGCAGTCGACTAGCGGGAAAAGAGACCCAGTACTTC. Amino acids: CASSRLAGKETQYF.

Ten or more counts support this clonotype. V and J are TRBV27 and TRBJ1-3, with D perhaps matching TRBD1 (6 bases). The length of the CDR3 is 16 residues. Germline-derived CDR1 and CDR2 are MNHEY and SMNVEV (reference sequence). V gave up 6 bases and J gave up 2 bases, with 17 bases separating them. CDR3: CASSQGSPVPGNTIYF. CDR3 DNA: TGTGCCAGCAGCCAGGGGTCCCCGGTCCCTGGAAACACCATATATTTT.

This clonotype came up many times. This chain connects TRBV20-1 to TRBJ1-5; D perhaps matches TRBD1 (5 bases). V was cut by 3 bases and J by 2 bases, with 5 bases left in between. Germline lookup yields CDR1 DFQATT and CDR2 SNEGSKA (reference sequence). The CDR3 is 12 residues long. This CDR3 is CSARTGNQPQHF. In DNA, the CDR3 is TGCAGTGCTAGGACAGGCAATCAGCCCCAGCATTTT.

This chain links TRBV6-5 with TRBJ2-2; D might be TRBD2 (6 bases). The CDR3 consists of 14 residues. Germline values: CDR1 MNHEY, CDR2 SVGAGI. V was trimmed by 2 bases and J by 7 bases, leaving 11 bases between them. CDR3 nucleotides: TGTGCCAGCAGTTACCACCGGAGGGTCGGGGAGCTGTTTTTT. Residues: CASSYHRRVGELFF.

In this sample, this clonotype turned up many times. The V call is TRBV12-3 or TRBV12-4, the J call TRBJ1-6; D is ambiguous. This CDR3 spans 15 amino acids. V lost 1 base to trimming and J lost 8 bases, with 12 bases between them. For the CDR3, the DNA is TGTGCCAGCAGTTTAGAACTGACATTCGATTCACCCCTCCACTTT. This gives the protein CASSLELTFDSPLHF.

This clonotype has a count of ten or more. This chain joins TRBV12-3 or TRBV12-4 and TRBJ2-5, with D unclear. The CDR3 is 12 residues long. Trimming removed 5 bases from V and 4 bases from J, with 8 bases in between. CDR3 residues: CASSPPGETQYF. The CDR3 bases are TGTGCCAGCAGTCCCCCAGGAGAGACCCAGTACTTC.

This chain joins TRBV12-3 or TRBV12-4 and TRBJ1-6; D not resolved. V was shortened by 2 bases and J by 5 bases, with 7 bases between the two germline ends. This CDR3 region has 14 residues. The CDR3 loop reads CASSLQSNNSPLHF. The CDR3 nucleotides are TGTGCCAGCAGTTTACAGTCCAATAATTCACCCCTCCACTTT.

This clonotype was counted at least ten times. This chain joins TRBV7-2 and TRBJ2-7, with TRBD2 matching 8 bases. The CDR3 consists of 17 residues. V shed 2 bases and J 2 bases; nucleotides not matched to a gene: 11. Germline CDR1 is SGHTA and CDR2 is FQGNSA. The DNA for the CDR3 is TGTGCCAGCAGCTTAATGGGACTCAGCGGGAGCACCTACGAGCAGTACTTC. As protein: CASSLMGLSGSTYEQYF.